This passage covers 10 T cell receptor beta chains from one sample sequenced in a study of cytomegalovirus exposure and HLA in healthy donors. PCR employed 60 Vbeta and 13 Jbeta primers. Only in-frame clones appear in the TCRdb table, and some are missing; sequencing was by immunoSEQ multiplex PCR. The table lists 150,000 to 200,000 clones, 68% of them singletons. Sequenced: PBMCs. The receptors were gathered from a woman between 18 and 29 years old in good health and CMV-seropositive.

This chain connects TRBV28 to TRBJ2-5; 9 bases line up with TRBD2. Germline V gene data show CDR1 as MDHEN and CDR2 as SYDVKM. J was trimmed by 5 bases and V by 5 bases; bases with no gene match: 6. The CDR3 length is 14 residues. The CDR3 nucleotides read TGTGCCAGCAGTATAGCGGGAGAGGCGGAGACCCAGTACTTC. Protein product: CASSIAGEAETQYF.

V and J are TRBV11-1 and TRBJ2-2; D is possibly TRBD1 (6 bases). This CDR3 spans 15 amino acids. CDR1 is SGHAT and CDR2 is FQDESV in the germline V gene (reference sequence). Trimming pared 3 bases from V and 4 bases from J, leaving 12 bases between. As DNA, the CDR3 is TGTGCCAGCAGCTTTGGTCAAGGGGGCACCGGGGAGCTGTTTTTT. Residues: CASSFGQGGTGELFF.

This clone showed up just a few times. The V call is TRBV7-3, the J call TRBJ2-1, with TRBD2 matching over 10 bases. The V segment lost 0 bases and the J segment 0 bases; nucleotides outside the gene matches: 8. CDR1 and CDR2 from the germline V gene are SGHTA and FQGTGA. The CDR3 runs to 19 residues. The CDR3, as DNA: TGTGCCAGCAGCTTAACGTCACTAGCGGGATTAAGCTCCTACAATGAGCAGTTCTTC. It yields the protein CASSLTSLAGLSSYNEQFF.

This clone came up a few times. This chain joins TRBV5-1 and TRBJ2-7, with TRBD1 as a possible D gene (6 bases). Between the trimmed V and J ends, which lost 4 bases and 0 bases, there was a span of 17 bases. Germline assignment: CDR1 SGHRS and CDR2 YFSETQ. The CDR3 is 16 residues long. CDR3 nucleotides: TGCGCCAGCAGCCCACAACGACAGGCCCCCTCCTACGAGCAGTACTTC. Residues: CASSPQRQAPSYEQYF.

Of note for this clone: The junction does not match germline at one end; this may be a read error. The chain links TRBV5-1 to TRBJ2-1; the D gene is possibly TRBD1 (5 bases). This CDR3 contains 12 residues. Germline V CDR1 and CDR2: SGHRS, YFSETQ. CDR3 protein: CASSFSTVLRVF. The CDR3 DNA reads as TGCGCCAGCAGCTTTTCGACAGTCCTCCGGGTCTTC.

The chain recombines TRBV28 with TRBJ2-7, with TRBD1 identical over 9 bases. Looked up from germline, CDR1 is MDHEN and CDR2 is SYDVKM. V lost 3 bases, J lost 6 bases, and 15 bases stayed unmatched. The CDR3 totals 17 residues. The chain's CDR3 is CASSFYSLGDRVSEQYF. CDR3 bases: TGTGCCAGCAGTTTCTACTCGTTAGGGGACAGGGTTAGCGAGCAGTACTTC. Variable domain in full (rest from reference TRBV28 and TRBJ2-7): DVKVTQSSRYLVKRTGEKVFLECVQDMDHENMFWYRQDPGLGLRLIYFSYDVKMKEKGDIPEGYSVSREKKERFSLILESASTNQTSMYLCASSFYSLGDRVSEQYFGPGTRLTVT.

The rearrangement uses TRBV7-2 and TRBJ2-1, with 11 bases aligning to TRBD2. The CDR3 runs 15 residues. J lost 12 bases, V lost 6 bases, and 13 bases had no gene match. The germline V gene has CDR1 SGHTA and CDR2 FQGNSA. CDR3 in amino acids: CASSRSGTSGPVQFF. The CDR3 DNA reads as TGTGCCAGCAGTCGCAGTGGGACTAGCGGACCGGTGCAGTTCTTC.

The chain uses TRBV4-3 and TRBJ1-1; D is uncertain. The CDR3 has 16 amino acids. Trimming took off 0 bases at V and 6 bases at J, with 17 bases between the two ends. CDR1 is LGHNA and CDR2 is YSLEER in the germline V gene. The CDR3 DNA sequence: TGCGCCAGCAGCCAAGACCCCTCCCAAGGAAGCGCTGAAGCTTTCTTT. It codes for CASSQDPSQGSAEAFF.

This clone has more than one count but fewer than ten. The rearrangement uses TRBV7-2 and TRBJ1-1, with a weak D call TRBD1 (6 bases). The CDR3 is made up of 13 amino acids. The V gene lost 0 bases and the J gene lost 6 bases, with 8 bases spanning the gap. The germline gives CDR1 SGHTA, CDR2 FQGNSA. The CDR3 DNA reads TGTGCCAGCAGCTTAGCACGACAGGCTGAAGCTTTCTTT. The encoded protein is CASSLARQAEAFF.

The rearrangement joins TRBV6-5 to TRBJ1-4; D is undetermined. V lost 0 bases to trimming and J lost 8 bases, with 16 bases between them. Germline V gene sequence: CDR1 MNHEY, CDR2 SVGAGI. The CDR3 is 16 amino acids. CDR3 sequence (DNA): TGTGCCAGCAGTTACTCCTTGACAAGGTTGGGCGAAAAACTGTTTTTT. The encoded protein is CASSYSLTRLGEKLFF.